This TCR beta chain originates from a study of T cells in localized non-small cell lung cancer (TCRdb year 2020). The study in broad terms: T cell repertoires of 236 early-stage NSCLC patients were analyzed, with tumors being compared against uninvolved tumor-adjacent lungs. All 250 or so NSCLC patients in the cohort were treatment-naive and had localized lung tumors that were resected. The mean age of the NSCLC patients was under 70 years, with 120 to 150 men and 110 or so women. General study outcomes and caveats: Because of the exploratory design, TCR variables were selected using unadjusted p-values without false-discovery rate correction. Because multi-region tumor sequencing was not performed, intratumor heterogeneity could not be ruled out. Uninvolved tumor-adjacent lung showed the highest T cell clonality, higher than tumor, which suggests more focused antigenic responses in the uninvolved tumor-adjacent lung. Of the top 100 tumor clones, a median of roughly 57 were detected in paired uninvolved adjacent lung; around 30 were also among that lung's top 100. Longer overall survival was associated with higher T cell density in blood, whereas shorter survival was associated with higher clonality in adjacent lung.

The immunoSEQ Assay was used to sequence TCR beta CDR3 regions from DNA. As for how the authors treated the data: T cell density was computed as TCR beta template counts normalized to usable DNA estimated by amplifying housekeeping genes. Richness was estimated with the preseqR package, extrapolating to 400,000 templates for PBMC samples and 120,000 templates for tissue samples. Clonality was defined as one minus Pielou's evenness. Tissue-enriched TCRs were identified through differential abundance testing performed on productive amino-acid clonotypes, with a minimum total count of 5 and an alpha of 0.1. The Jaccard Index and the Morisita Overlap Index were used to measure how much the repertoires overlapped between compartments. TCR beta CDR3s were clustered by GLIPH together with public tetramer-defined viral CDR3s, and at least three viral sequences plus V-gene enrichment were required for viral motifs. TCRdb re-hosts the immuneACCESS table, in-frame sequences only. Its copies lack some clones; in the studies checked, an unresolved V gene accounts for under half of them, and the cause for the rest is not known. Clonal size and the V and J genes are those of that table, whereas D and trimming came from the DNA. The sample yields about 1,800 clones; 33% were counted once. The top ten constitute 9% to 13% of the sample.

CDR1 SGHNT and CDR2 YENEEA were looked up in the germline V gene. Spanning cysteine to phenylalanine, the CDR3 consists of 15 amino acids. Left in the record is the CDR3 DNA by itself, 45 bases read in frame from the first base. The V and J ends are trimmed by 5 bases and 5 bases, leaving 17 bases between them. This clone is identified as medium-sized (0.01 to 0.1%). This clone's antigen is unknown. Base-call qualities are not available, and no considerably larger clone is one nucleotide away. Uninvolved adjacent lung was taken at least 2 cm from the tumor margin and confirmed free of atypia by two independent pathologists. At diagnosis, tumor, uninvolved tumor-adjacent lung and peripheral blood were collected and then preserved as a mix of FFPE and fresh-frozen material.

The TCR sequence derives from a woman aged 40-69 years with stage I lung adenocarcinoma. The receptor chain draws on TRBV11-3 and TRBJ2-3; TRBD1 could be the D gene, as 8 bases match. The source was normal lung tissue next to the tumor, collected before any cancer treatment. The DNA reads as follows: TGTGCCAGCAGCCTCGCCACAGGGGGGGGAGATACGCAGTATTTT. This codes for CASSLATGGGDTQYF.